A single sample gave rise to the 10 T cell receptor beta chains below, sequenced in a study of blood T cell repertoires in COVID-19. The assay was immunoSEQ multiplex PCR, and TCRdb's table has in-frame clones only and misses some. The sample carries about 150,000 clones, about four fifths recorded once. The sequenced material came from peripheral blood. These receptors were collected from a human donor with acute or convalescent COVID-19. The donor label of this sample is uncertain.

The chain is built from TRBV19 and TRBJ1-6; 7 bases agree with TRBD1. V shed 7 bases, J shed 7 bases, and the junction held 10 bases outside the gene matches. The CDR3 has 15 residues. CDR1 and CDR2 (germline): LNHDA, SQIVND (reference sequence). CDR3 in DNA: TGTGCCAGTACCCCCGCGACAGGGCCCAATTCACCCCTCCACTTT. Translated: CASTPATGPNSPLHF.

This clone was found a few times. The chain links TRBV30 to TRBJ1-1; 9 bases match TRBD1. J gave up 0 bases and V 8 bases, and 10 bases lay outside the gene matches. This CDR3 is 15 amino acids long. Germline CDR1 reads GTSNPN; CDR2 reads SVGIG (reference sequence). The CDR3 protein is CAGRDREDMNTEAFF. The CDR3 nucleotides are TGTGCCGGACGGGACAGGGAGGATATGAACACTGAAGCTTTCTTT.

CDR3 DNA sequence: TGTGCCAGCAGCGTAGTATCGGGACAGGCCTATGGCTACACCTTC. As protein: CASSVVSGQAYGYTF. The rearrangement links TRBV9 to TRBJ1-2; 8 nucleotides align to TRBD1. After removal of 0 bases from V and 4 bases from J, the junction contained 5 bases not matched to a gene. There are 15 residues in the CDR3. Germline loops: CDR1 SGDLS, CDR2 YYNGEE. The whole variable domain, filled in from reference TRBV9 and TRBJ1-2, reads DSGVTQTPKHLITATGQRVTLRCSPRSGDLSVYWYQQSLDQGLQFLIQYYNGEERAKGNILERFSAQQFPDLHSELNLSSLELGDSALYFCASSVVSGQAYGYTFGSGTRLTVV.

V and J are TRBV21-1 and TRBJ1-6; the table gives TRBD1 as D, unverified against the DNA. TRBV21-1 is tagged as a pseudogene. The CDR3 is 19 residues long. The CDR3, as DNA: TGTGCCAGCAGCAACGCCCGGGACAGACAGGGGCTGAATAATTCACCCCTCCACTTT. Its protein is CASSNARDRQGLNNSPLHF.

V and J are TRBV5-1 and TRBJ2-5; TRBD1 is a possible D gene (6 bases). CDR1 is SGHRS, CDR2 YFSETQ, per germline. There are 13 residues in the CDR3. V was clipped by 4 bases and J by 5 bases, with 12 bases between them. As DNA, the CDR3 is TGCGCCAGCAGCCCCGGGACAATGGAGACCCAGTACTTC. It translates to CASSPGTMETQYF.

The V and J genes are TRBV5-1 and TRBJ1-1, with D perhaps matching TRBD1 (5 bases). Trimming took 2 bases from V and 4 from J, leaving 15 bases between them. The CDR3 extends over 15 amino acids. Germline-derived CDR1 and CDR2 are SGHRS and YFSETQ. CDR3 sequence (DNA): TGCGCCAGCAGCTTCACAAGCCCGGGGGTCACTGAAGCTTTCTTT. It translates to CASSFTSPGVTEAFF.

This sequence joins TRBV29-1 and TRBJ1-1; 8 bases are shared with TRBD1. V lost 4 bases, J lost 5 bases, and 9 bases stayed unmatched. This CDR3 is 14 amino acids long. The germline V gene has CDR1 SQVTM and CDR2 ANQGSEA. The CDR3 region is CSVGAGGSRTEAFF. The DNA for the CDR3 is TGCAGCGTTGGGGCAGGGGGCTCGCGGACTGAAGCTTTCTTT. Combining the CDR3 with reference TRBV29-1 and TRBJ1-1 gives the whole variable domain SAVISQKPSRDICQRGTSLTIQCQVDSQVTMMFWYRQQPGQSLTLIATANQGSEATYESGFVIDKFPISRPNLTFSTLTVSNMSPEDSSIYLCSVGAGGSRTEAFFGQGTRLTVV.

The gene calls are TRBV2 and TRBJ2-4, with TRBD1 identical over 10 bases. The CDR3 runs to 14 residues. Germline lookup yields CDR1 SNHLY and CDR2 FYNNEI. V was pared by 7 bases and J by 6 bases, with 6 bases of the junction left unmatched. CDR3 region: CASMVGQGGNIQYF. CDR3 nucleotides: TGTGCCAGCATGGTAGGACAGGGGGGAAACATTCAGTACTTC.

The V call is TRBV20-1, the J call TRBJ1-5, with D perhaps TRBD1 (5 bases). The ends were cut back, 3 bases at V and 3 bases at J, with 9 bases in the middle. The germline V gene encodes CDR1 DFQATT and CDR2 SNEGSKA (reference sequence). CDR3 length: 13 residues. CDR3 sequence: CSASRGDNQPQHF. The CDR3 DNA is TGCAGTGCTAGTCGGGGGGACAATCAGCCCCAGCATTTT.

The chain couples TRBV10-3 to TRBJ1-1; TRBD1 matches at 9 bases. There are 16 residues in the CDR3. The V and J ends lost 8 bases and 0 bases, in that order; junction bases with no gene match: 10. CDR1 is ENHRY, CDR2 SYGVKD, per germline. The CDR3 DNA reads as TGTGCCATCGGACTACCGGGACAGGGCATGAACACTGAAGCTTTCTTT. It translates to CAIGLPGQGMNTEAFF.